This entry is about one T cell receptor beta chain. From germline, CDR1 is SGHDN and CDR2 FVKESK. CDR3 length: 15 residues. V trimming: 3 bases; J trimming: 4 bases; junction bases outside the gene matches: 8. These data come from a study of control samples from healthy donors and cancer patients. TCRdb keeps only in-frame clones here, not all; method: immunoSEQ multiplex PCR. The table shows 130,000 or so clones, with more than 70% occurring only once. This chain uses TRBV14 with TRBJ1-2; TRBD1 agrees at 7 bases. Sample: blood. The TCR sequence derives from a man in his 60s in good health. CDR3 region: CASSHSRDSFYGYTF. CDR3 DNA sequence: TGTGCCAGCAGCCACTCCCGGGACAGCTTCTATGGCTACACCTTC. Supplemented by reference TRBV14 and TRBJ1-2, the full variable domain reads EAGVTQFPSHSVIEKGQTVTLRCDPISGHDNLYWYRRVMGKEIKFLLHFVKESKQDESGMPNNRFLAERTGGTYSTLKVQPAELEDSGVYFCASSHSRDSFYGYTFGSGTRLTVV.